This T cell receptor (beta chain) came from a study of blood T cell repertoires in COVID-19. Overall study: Samples came from the United States, Italy and Spain, spanning acute and convalescent COVID-19.

The CDR3 runs 12 residues. V lost 2 bases and J 5 bases, leaving 6 bases between the germline ends. Germline CDR1 and CDR2: SGHTA and FQGNSA. As originally analysed: Counts of nucleated cells, estimated from reference gene primer amplification, were obtained. Sequenced by immunoSEQ multiplex PCR; TCRdb stores in-frame clones only, minus some. The DNA gave D and trimming, while V, J and clone size come from that table. Among under 250,000 clones listed, 83% were seen once. This sequence was found in a woman between 40 and 50 years old with active or convalescent COVID-19. The rearrangement joins TRBV7-2 to TRBJ1-2, with a possible D match to TRBD1 (5 bases). Sequenced sample: peripheral blood. This chain's CDR3 is CASSLSGYGYTF. CDR3 DNA sequence: TGTGCCAGCAGCTTATCAGGGTATGGCTACACCTTC.